These 28 T cell receptor beta chains were all obtained from the same sample, sequenced in a study of pediatric ulcerative colitis. The repertoire was sequenced with immunoSEQ multiplex PCR; TCRdb's copy has only in-frame clones and lacks some. The table records approximately 60,000 clones, about nine tenths of them present only once. Sequencing was performed on blood. These receptor sequences come from a boy younger than 18 with severe ulcerative colitis.

The chain combines TRBV4-2 with TRBJ1-2, with 9 bases lining up with TRBD1. The V gene's germline CDR1 is LGHNA and CDR2 YNFKEQ. J lost 0 bases, V lost 5 bases, and 7 bases had no gene match. CDR3 length: 16 residues. CDR3 bases: TGTGCCAGCAGCGCCCGGACAGGGGCCGCTAACTATGGCTACACCTTC. Translating gives CASSARTGAANYGYTF.

This chain uses TRBV5-4 with TRBJ1-1, with 7 bases aligning to TRBD1. The V and J ends lost 0 bases and 4 bases, in that order; junction bases with no gene match: 3. Germline V gives CDR1 SGHNT, CDR2 YYREEE (reference sequence). This CDR3 is 14 amino acids long. The CDR3 here is CASSLVGGGTEAFF. The CDR3 DNA sequence: TGTGCCAGCAGCTTGGTAGGGGGCGGCACTGAAGCTTTCTTT. Based on the CDR3 plus reference TRBV5-4 and TRBJ1-1, the full variable domain is ETGVTQSPTHLIKTRGQQVTLRCSSQSGHNTVSWYQQALGQGPQFIFQYYREEENGRGNFPPRFSGLQFPNYSSELNVNALELDDSALYLCASSLVGGGTEAFFGQGTRLTVV.

The chain employs TRBV18 and TRBJ2-7; tentative D call: TRBD1 (5 bases). This CDR3 is 13 amino acids long. The V gene's germline CDR1 is KGHSH and CDR2 LQKENI. Trimming stripped 4 bases from V and 2 bases from J, with 9 bases between. As DNA, the CDR3 is TGTGCCAGCTCACTGACGGACACCTACGAGCAGTACTTC. This gives the protein CASSLTDTYEQYF.

This chain uses TRBV2 with TRBJ2-3; 7 bases match TRBD2. CDR3 length equals 15 residues. The V gene end was trimmed by 8 bases and the J gene end by 1 base; junction bases not matched to a gene: 9. Looked up from germline, CDR1 is SNHLY and CDR2 is FYNNEI. The CDR3 DNA reads TGTGCCAGCGGCGCCGGGGGGATGGGCACAGATACGCAGTATTTT. Amino acids: CASGAGGMGTDTQYF.

The genes are TRBV7-9 and TRBJ2-1; D tentatively fits TRBD1 or TRBD2 (7 bases each). Looked up from germline, CDR1 is SEHNR and CDR2 is FQNEAQ (reference sequence). Trimming removed 5 bases at V and 7 bases at J, with 24 bases between. This CDR3 comprises 17 residues. CDR3 nucleotide sequence: TGTGCCAGCAGCCCGAACCTCGGGACTACCAGGGGGAATGAGCAGTTCTTC. This sequence encodes CASSPNLGTTRGNEQFF.

Points on this clone: This CDR3 is also generated by other DNA sequences in the sample. The J gene is TRBJ1-3, the V gene TRBV30; unclear D gene. The CDR3 is 13 amino acids. V lost 3 bases and J 0 bases, leaving 6 bases between the germline ends. Germline V gene lookup returns CDR1 GTSNPN and CDR2 SVGIG (reference sequence). The CDR3 nucleotides read TGTGCCTGGAGCGTTTTCTCTGGAAACACCATATATTTT. The encoded protein is CAWSVFSGNTIYF.

The rearrangement joins TRBV27 to TRBJ1-2; 9 bases fit TRBD1. With 5 bases clipped from V and 2 bases from J, the junction kept 6 bases outside the gene matches. From germline, CDR1 is MNHEY and CDR2 SMNVEV (reference sequence). The CDR3 loop spans 15 amino acids. This chain's CDR3 is CASSPGQGRNYGYTF. Here the CDR3 DNA reads TGTGCCAGCAGTCCCGGACAGGGGCGAAACTATGGCTACACCTTC.

This chain links TRBV6-5 with TRBJ1-1; no clear D. V was cut by 2 bases and J by 5 bases, with 9 bases left in between. This CDR3 region has 13 residues. Germline V gene lookup returns CDR1 MNHEY and CDR2 SVGAGI. DNA for the CDR3: TGTGCCAGCAGTTACGGACTTGAGACTGAAGCTTTCTTT. Amino acids: CASSYGLETEAFF.

The chain carries TRBV29-1 and TRBJ2-7; unclear D gene. Between the trimmed V and J ends, which lost 4 bases and 3 bases, there was a span of 4 bases. This CDR3 has 10 amino acids. Germline V lookup: CDR1 SQVTM, CDR2 ANQGSEA. CDR3 bases: TGCAGCGTTGGGAGCTACGAGCAGTACTTC. Its protein is CSVGSYEQYF.

The chain uses TRBV5-4 and TRBJ2-2; D might be TRBD2 (7 bases). CDR3 size: 14 residues. Germline V gives CDR1 SGHNT, CDR2 YYREEE (reference sequence). The V end was cut by 4 bases, the J end by 3 bases, with 10 bases between. Here the CDR3 DNA reads TGTGCCAGCAGCCGGGGGGCGGACACCGGGGAGCTGTTTTTT. This encodes CASSRGADTGELFF. Variable domain in full (rest from reference TRBV5-4 and TRBJ2-2): ETGVTQSPTHLIKTRGQQVTLRCSSQSGHNTVSWYQQALGQGPQFIFQYYREEENGRGNFPPRFSGLQFPNYSSELNVNALELDDSALYLCASSRGADTGELFFGEGSRLTVL.

J is TRBJ1-5 and V is TRBV28, with unresolved D. This CDR3 region has 13 residues. CDR1 and CDR2 (germline): MDHEN, SYDVKM. V was shortened by 5 bases and J by 3 bases, with 8 bases between the two germline ends. CDR3 loop: CASSLLNNQPQHF. CDR3 in DNA: TGTGCCAGCAGTCTACTCAACAATCAGCCCCAGCATTTT. The full variable domain, its missing parts supplied by reference TRBV28 and TRBJ1-5, is DVKVTQSSRYLVKRTGEKVFLECVQDMDHENMFWYRQDPGLGLRLIYFSYDVKMKEKGDIPEGYSVSREKKERFSLILESASTNQTSMYLCASSLLNNQPQHFGDGTRLSIL.

J is TRBJ2-7 and V is TRBV19, with a weak D call TRBD1 (5 bases). CDR1 is LNHDA and CDR2 is SQIVND in the germline V gene (reference sequence). The V gene lost 1 base and the J gene lost 6 bases, with 10 bases spanning the gap. This CDR3 is built from 13 residues. In nucleotides, the CDR3 is TGTGCCAGTAGTATAGCGCATCAGGGCGAGCAGTACTTC. This codes for CASSIAHQGEQYF. The variable domain in full, completed from reference TRBV19 and TRBJ2-7, reads DGGITQSPKYLFRKEGQNVTLSCEQNLNHDAMYWYRQDPGQGLRLIYYSQIVNDFQKGDIAEGYSVSREKKESFPLTVTSAQKNPTAFYLCASSIAHQGEQYFGPGTRLTVT.

This clone has only a few counts. The chain has TRBV15 and TRBJ2-7; 14 bases fit TRBD2. V shed 1 base, J shed 3 bases, and the junction held 8 bases outside the gene matches. The CDR3 consists of 18 residues. Germline-derived CDR1 and CDR2 are LNHNV and YYDKDF (reference sequence). The CDR3 DNA is TGTGCCACCAGCAGAGCCGGGACTAGCGGGAGAGCAAGCTACGAGCAGTACTTC. This encodes CATSRAGTSGRASYEQYF.

The chain carries TRBV18 and TRBJ2-3; D unresolved. Germline CDR1 reads KGHSH; CDR2 reads LQKENI. Trimming removed 9 bases from V and 2 bases from J, with 12 bases in between. The CDR3 covers 13 residues. Written as DNA, the CDR3 is TGTGCCAGTCAACACACGACCACAGATACGCAGTATTTT. This codes for CASQHTTTDTQYF.

This clone was detected only a few times. The chain couples TRBV27 to TRBJ2-1; D is possibly TRBD2 (5 bases). V lost 2 bases, J lost 6 bases, and 8 bases lay in between. CDR3 length: 13 amino acids. CDR1 MNHEY and CDR2 SMNVEV come from the germline V gene (reference sequence). CDR3 sequence: CASSLRGLNEQFF. In DNA, the CDR3 is TGTGCCAGCAGTTTAAGAGGGCTCAATGAGCAGTTCTTC.

This chain joins TRBV27 and TRBJ2-7; 10 bases match TRBD2. CDR3 length: 15 residues. Trimming cost V 7 bases and J 5 bases; bases outside gene matches: 11. Germline V gene data show CDR1 as MNHEY and CDR2 as SMNVEV (reference sequence). The CDR3 region has the DNA TGTGCCAGCAAATCGAGAGGACTAGCGGCGAACGAGCAGTACTTC. It encodes CASKSRGLAANEQYF.

The rearrangement links TRBV5-4 to TRBJ2-3; TRBD1 or TRBD2 may be the D gene (6 bases each). Per germline, CDR1 SGHNT and CDR2 YYREEE (reference sequence). V shed 4 bases and J shed 0 bases, with 12 bases lying between them. The CDR3 runs 15 residues. The CDR3 spells CASSRGVTSTDTQYF. CDR3 DNA sequence: TGTGCCAGCAGCAGGGGGGTAACCAGCACAGATACGCAGTATTTT.

This clone was observed once. J is TRBJ2-7 and V is TRBV4-3; weak D call: TRBD2 (5 bases). Germline-derived CDR1 and CDR2 are LGHNA and YSLEER. With 1 base removed from V and 6 bases from J, the gap between germline ends came to 16 bases. This CDR3 is built from 15 residues. CDR3 amino acids: CASSQVRDISSEQYF. For the CDR3, the DNA is TGCGCCAGCAGCCAAGTTCGGGATATATCGAGCGAGCAGTACTTC.

The CDR3 loop reads CSVETRLAGVGDTQYF. The CDR3 DNA reads TGCAGCGTTGAAACGAGACTAGCGGGAGTTGGAGATACGCAGTATTTT. The rearrangement links TRBV29-1 to TRBJ2-3; 12 nucleotides line up with TRBD2. The CDR3 is made up of 16 amino acids. Trimming cost V 2 bases and J 5 bases; bases outside gene matches: 8. Germline CDR1 and CDR2: SQVTM and ANQGSEA.

The chain is built from TRBV2 and TRBJ2-7; the D gene could be TRBD1 or TRBD2 (5 bases each). Trimming shortened V by 7 bases and J by 7 bases, and 20 bases separated the two germline ends. The CDR3 sequence is 14 residues long. Germline V gene lookup returns CDR1 SNHLY and CDR2 FYNNEI. The CDR3 here is CASTRDRGLGEQYF. As DNA, the CDR3 is TGTGCCAGCACCAGGGACCGAGGCCTAGGGGAGCAGTACTTC. The entire variable domain, with the rest obtained from reference TRBV2 and TRBJ2-7, is as follows: EPEVTQTPSHQVTQMGQEVILRCVPISNHLYFYWYRQILGQKVEFLVSFYNNEISEKSEIFDDQFSVERPDGSNFTLKIRSTKLEDSAMYFCASTRDRGLGEQYFGPGTRLTVT.

The chain uses TRBV18 and TRBJ1-1; tentative D call: TRBD1 (5 bases). CDR1 and CDR2 from the germline V gene are KGHSH and LQKENI. V lost 6 bases, J lost 1 base, and 9 bases lay in between. The CDR3 sequence is 13 residues long. This CDR3 is CASSFQGNTEAFF. The CDR3 region has the DNA TGTGCCAGCTCGTTCCAGGGGAACACTGAAGCTTTCTTT. Using reference TRBV18 and TRBJ1-1 for the parts outside the CDR3, the full variable domain is NAGVMQNPRHLVRRRGQEARLRCSPMKGHSHVYWYRQLPEEGLKFMVYLQKENIIDESGMPKERFSAEFPKEGPSILRIQQVVRGDSAAYFCASSFQGNTEAFFGQGTRLTVV.

The chain's CDR3 is CASSHTGTSGSTDTQYF. The CDR3 bases are TGTGCCAGCAGCCATACCGGGACTAGCGGGAGCACAGATACGCAGTATTTT. V is TRBV14 and J is TRBJ2-3, with TRBD2 matching over 12 bases. Losses at the gene ends were 3 bases for V and 0 bases for J; bases not matched to a gene: 4. The CDR3 runs 17 residues. Germline CDR1 is SGHDN and CDR2 is FVKESK.

V gene TRBV29-1 combines with J gene TRBJ1-4; D gene ambiguous. V was clipped by 5 bases and J by 8 bases, with 18 bases between them. The CDR3 totals 14 residues. Germline CDR1 reads SQVTM; CDR2 reads ANQGSEA. CDR3 loop: CSVKSREGLEKLFF. For the CDR3, the DNA is TGCAGCGTTAAGAGTAGGGAGGGTCTGGAAAAACTGTTTTTT.

The chain links TRBV29-1 to TRBJ2-2; D unresolved. The germline gives CDR1 SQVTM, CDR2 ANQGSEA. This CDR3 is built from 13 residues. The ends were cut back, 0 bases at V and 2 bases at J, with 4 bases in the middle. The CDR3 spells CSVEEGNTGELFF. The DNA for the CDR3 is TGCAGCGTTGAAGAAGGTAACACCGGGGAGCTGTTTTTT.

The chain couples TRBV6-1 to TRBJ1-5; D not resolved. The CDR3 length is 15 residues. The germline V gene has CDR1 MNHNS and CDR2 SASEGT. The germline V and J ends were trimmed by 2 bases and 7 bases, with 15 bases remaining between them. CDR3 residues: CASSESGLGWQPQHF. The DNA for the CDR3 is TGTGCCAGCAGTGAATCAGGCCTCGGTTGGCAGCCCCAGCATTTT.

The CDR3 nucleotides are TGTGCCAGCAGAGCCGACAGAAACTATGGCTACACCTTC. This gives the protein CASRADRNYGYTF. This chain connects TRBV9 to TRBJ1-2, with a tentative D call TRBD1 (5 bases). Per germline, CDR1 SGDLS and CDR2 YYNGEE. Trimming stripped 5 bases from V and 2 bases from J, with 10 bases between. The CDR3 is 13 amino acids.

This clone was seen a single time. The chain employs TRBV7-9 and TRBJ1-1; perhaps TRBD1 as D (5 bases). The V end was cut by 1 base, the J end by 1 base, with 10 bases between. This CDR3 contains 15 residues. Germline values: CDR1 SEHNR, CDR2 FQNEAQ (reference sequence). CDR3 DNA sequence: TGTGCCAGCAGCTTAGGCCAGGGTACGAACACTGAAGCTTTCTTT. It yields the protein CASSLGQGTNTEAFF.

The rearrangement uses TRBV27 and TRBJ2-1; D is perhaps TRBD1 (5 bases). The CDR3 has 17 amino acids. Per germline, CDR1 MNHEY and CDR2 SMNVEV (reference sequence). V was trimmed by 3 bases and J by 4 bases, leaving 19 bases between them. CDR3 loop: CASSFTKGPSGYNEQFF. The CDR3 bases are TGTGCCAGCAGTTTCACAAAAGGGCCCTCAGGGTACAATGAGCAGTTCTTC.